The T cell receptor beta chain under discussion was sequenced for a study of radiotherapy plus CTLA-4 blockade in lung cancer. Findings and caveats of the study: Alongside interferon-beta, early blood T cell clone dynamics were reportedly the best predictor of response. TCR clones originating in tumors grew in number in blood after radiotherapy plus ipilimumab.

The data were produced by immunoSEQ multiplex PCR, yet TCRdb's version contains in-frame clones alone and is incomplete. In the table there are some 50,000 clones, roughly 81% of which are singletons. In the case of this clone: Its antigen remains unknown.

Between the trimmed V and J ends, which lost 6 bases and 2 bases, there was a span of 17 bases. Germline loops: CDR1 MDHEN, CDR2 SYDVKM. The CDR3 spans 15 residues. The study gave focal radiation plus ipilimumab CTLA-4 blockade to patients with chemo-refractory metastatic non-small-cell lung cancer. The rearrangement uses TRBV28 and TRBJ2-7, with a tentative D call TRBD2 (6 bases). Sequences were derived from peripheral blood, sampled from a patient treated with radiotherapy plus ipilimumab. This sequence was found in a human donor with non-small cell lung cancer whose response to radiotherapy plus ipilimumab could not be evaluated. CDR3 bases: TGTGCCAGCAGGGGGGACTTGACCGAGGCCTACGAGCAGTACTTC. It is translated as CASRGDLTEAYEQYF.